This TCR beta chain was documented in a study of blood T cell repertoires in COVID-19 (dated by TCRdb to the early 2020s). About the study as a whole: Samples from collaborators originated in the United States, Italy and Spain and spanned both the acute and convalescent phases of COVID-19. Samples came from the ongoing ImmuneRACE study (first 160 participants) plus 1,254 subjects from 6 global collaborators. Where available, HLA class I and class II types were obtained from metadata supplied by the sample provider rather than from assay-based typing. Sample metadata almost always included a de-identified subject ID, COVID-19 status, age in years and sex. The prospective study material was composed of cDNA or gDNA derived from T cells, B-cell-depleted T cells, or PBMCs. The repertoires were released in a freely available public database intended as a resource for research on the immune response to SARS-CoV-2. Subjects who had been exposed to COVID-19, were actively infected with it, or had recovered from it provided the deeply sampled blood TCRbeta repertoires that made up the dataset.

TCRbeta CDR3 regions were amplified from genomic DNA by means of the immunoSEQ Assay, a bias-controlled multiplex PCR. Per the original workflow: The number of nucleated cells in each sample was estimated by amplification of reference gene primers within the assay. To quantify the absolute abundance of each unique TCRbeta CDR3 rearrangement, sequence reads were collapsed and filtered. Productive Simpson clonality was computed per sample as the square root of Simpson's diversity index over productive rearrangements. TCRdb stores this immuneACCESS table with in-frame sequences only. Part of the clones is absent; in the studies checked, under half of the shortfall reflects unresolved V genes, and no reason is known for the rest. V, J and clone size reflect that table, while D and trimming were determined from the DNA. The sample table shows fewer than 200,000 clones, and 84% are seen once. Under 4% of the sample is taken by the ten largest.

The trim is 0 bases for V and 5 bases for J, with a gap of 4 bases between the germline ends. From the cysteine through the phenylalanine, the CDR3 covers 12 amino acids. Only the CDR3 part of the read is kept: 36 bases, read in frame from the first base. CDR1 and CDR2 are drawn from the germline V gene: SGHVS, FQNEAQ. The paper's findings and limits, for the study overall: The amount of clinical and demographic metadata varied by source and participant and was provided uncurated.

Details on this clone: Its specific antigen is unknown. Per-base quality was not reported, and no clone a single base away is much larger than it.

Enrolling through a virtual design, the prospective study's participants ranged in age from about 18 to 89 years and lived across roughly 24 United States geographic areas. Cohort assignment in the prospective study relied on participant-reported clinical history from a screening survey and a study questionnaire. Exposed participants were defined as having been in contact with someone with a PCR-confirmed or clinician-diagnosed COVID-19 case within 2 weeks of study entry. In the prospective study, whole blood, serum and a nasopharyngeal or oropharyngeal swab were collected from each participant by mobile phlebotomists. Prospective study participants could optionally give additional blood draws and questionnaires over an approximately two-month period. Before DNA extraction, prospective study blood samples were shipped either frozen or at room temperature.

The sequence came from a woman between 25 and 40 years old who had been exposed to COVID-19. The sequenced material came from PBMCs or T cells enriched from blood (not recorded which). The chain is encoded by TRBV7-8 joined to TRBJ1-2, with the D segment identity uncertain. The CDR3 region reads CASSLAQYGYTF. The base sequence is TGTGCCAGCAGCTTAGCCCAGTATGGCTACACCTTC.